Each of the 21 T cell receptor beta chains below was sequenced from the same sample in a study of T cells in Graves' hyperthyroidism and ophthalmopathy. Regions amplified from RNA transcripts were the TCR beta CDR3 regions. TCR CDR3 regions were first amplified by RT-PCR with HTBI primers. TCRdb independently ran MiXCR on the multiplex PCR reads; one entry per CDR3 protein. The repertoire has around 540,000 distinct CDR3 sequences, 46% of them found once; the top ten carry about 7.9%. Material for sequencing was peripheral blood or thyroid tissue (not recorded which). These receptors were collected from a woman between 18 and 30 years old with Graves' hyperthyroidism.

CDR3 DNA sequence: TGTGCCAGCCAGCCACGGGACAGGGCTCGCGGCTACACCTTC. This encodes CASQPRDRARGYTF. The chain has TRBV7-3 and TRBJ1-2; 9 positions match TRBD1. Per the germline V gene, CDR1 is SGHTA and CDR2 is FQGTGA. The CDR3 is 14 amino acids. The V gene end was trimmed by 8 bases and the J gene end by 8 bases; junction bases not matched to a gene: 12.

This clonotype appeared a few times. The chain combines TRBV20-1 with TRBJ1-5; 10 bases line up with TRBD1. The CDR3 has 13 amino acids. V shed 1 base, J shed 7 bases, and the junction held 1 base outside the gene matches. The V gene's germline CDR1 is DFQATT and CDR2 SNEGSKA (reference sequence). The CDR3 DNA reads as TGCAGTGCTAGAGGGGACAGGGGACAGCCCCAGCATTTT. It is translated as CSARGDRGQPQHF.

V gene TRBV29-1 combines with J gene TRBJ1-1, with 8 bases lining up with TRBD1. The CDR3 is 13 residues long. J was trimmed by 0 bases and V by 7 bases; bases with no gene match: 4. Germline V CDR1 and CDR2: SQVTM, ANQGSEA. This CDR3 reads CSATGQVNTEAFF. Written as DNA, the CDR3 is TGCAGCGCCACGGGACAGGTGAACACTGAAGCTTTCTTT.

The chain employs TRBV7-2 and TRBJ1-4; 7 bases match TRBD1. CDR1 and CDR2 from the germline V gene are SGHTA and FQGNSA. The CDR3 consists of 15 residues. V trimming: 5 bases; J trimming: 5 bases; junction bases outside the gene matches: 8. Written as DNA, the CDR3 is TGTGCCAGCAGCCGAGACAGGGCGGGGAATGAAAAACTGTTTTTT. Translation gives CASSRDRAGNEKLFF.

This clonotype appeared once. The junction shows a germline mismatch at one end, possibly a read error. The rearrangement joins TRBV24-1 to TRBJ1-5, with 8 bases aligning to TRBD1. The germline CDR1 and CDR2 sequences are KGHDR and SFDVKD. This CDR3 contains 15 residues. The CDR3, as DNA: TGTGCCAGCAGTTACAGGACAGGGTACAATCAGCCCCAGCATTTT. This codes for CASSYRTGYNQPQHF.

This chain uses TRBV2 with TRBJ1-5, with D unresolved. This CDR3 spans 13 amino acids. CDR1 SNHLY and CDR2 FYNNEI come from the germline V gene. The germline V and J ends were trimmed by 6 bases and 5 bases, with 11 bases remaining between them. The CDR3 protein is CASSLDTYQPQHF. CDR3 sequence (DNA): TGTGCCAGCAGCCTAGACACTTATCAGCCCCAGCATTTT.

The CDR3 nucleotides read TGTGCCAGCAGCCTATTCGTGGGGCTGGGCACTGAAGCTTTCTTT. Translated: CASSLFVGLGTEAFF. The chain uses TRBV7-2 and TRBJ1-1, with a weak D call TRBD1 (5 bases). CDR3 length: 15 amino acids. Germline V gene lookup returns CDR1 SGHTA and CDR2 FQGNSA. The V end lost 5 bases, the J end lost 4 bases, and 17 bases lay between the germline ends.

About this clonotype: A read error may produce the germline difference seen at one junction end. The chain joins TRBV2 to TRBJ2-7, with a possible D match to TRBD1 (6 bases). The CDR3 has 15 amino acids. Germline V gene sequence: CDR1 SNHLY, CDR2 FYNNEI. Here the CDR3 DNA reads TGTGCCAGCAGTGAGACAGGCGGCAGCTCCTACGAGCAGTGCTTC. Its translation: CASSETGGSSYEQCF. Full variable domain (rest looked up from reference TRBV2 and TRBJ2-7): EPEVTQTPSHQVTQMGQEVILRCVPISNHLYFYWYRQILGQKVEFLVSFYNNEISEKSEIFDDQFSVERPDGSNFTLKIRSTKLEDSAMYFCASSETGGSSYEQCFGPGTRLTVT.

About this clonotype itself: Being one base from a much bigger clone, this may be a read error. The genes are TRBV2 and TRBJ2-7; D is unresolved. Deletions cut 6 bases from V and 6 bases from J, with 9 bases between. CDR1 and CDR2 from the germline V gene are SNHLY and FYNNEI. This CDR3 region has 11 residues. The chain's CDR3 is CASSGDGEQYF. The CDR3 nucleotides are TGTGCCAGCAGCGGAGACGGCGAGCAGTACTTC.

This clonotype was detected only a few times. The gene calls are TRBV7-6 and TRBJ2-7; D may be TRBD2 (5 bases). CDR1 SGHVS and CDR2 FNYEAQ come from the germline V gene. The CDR3 contains 16 residues. V dropped 3 bases and J dropped 2 bases, with 17 bases sitting between them. CDR3 protein: CASSLEELEWTYEQYF. The CDR3 DNA is TGTGCCAGCAGCTTGGAGGAGTTAGAGTGGACCTACGAGCAGTACTTC.

The chain has TRBV7-2 and TRBJ2-7, with 7 bases lining up with TRBD1. The V and J ends lost 5 bases and 3 bases, in that order; junction bases with no gene match: 10. Germline CDR1 is SGHTA and CDR2 is FQGNSA. The CDR3 runs 15 residues. The CDR3 region is CASSVSGTDFYEQYF. CDR3 DNA sequence: TGTGCCAGCAGCGTCTCCGGGACAGACTTCTACGAGCAGTACTTC.

This clonotype was recorded at least ten times. The chain couples TRBV10-1 to TRBJ1-1, with no clear D. CDR1 WNHNN and CDR2 SYGVQD come from the germline V gene (reference sequence). The CDR3 has 14 residues. The germline V and J ends were trimmed by 2 bases and 0 bases, with 7 bases remaining between them. Here the CDR3 DNA reads TGCGCCAGCAGTGAGGGAAGCCTGAACACTGAAGCTTTCTTT. Translating it yields CASSEGSLNTEAFF.

The gene calls are TRBV7-8 and TRBJ2-7, with TRBD2 matching 9 bases. Losses at the gene ends were 3 bases for V and 6 bases for J; bases not matched to a gene: 18. Germline V gives CDR1 SGHVS, CDR2 FQNEAQ. This CDR3 has 18 amino acids. The DNA for the CDR3 is TGTGCCAGCAGCTTGGAGGGACTAGCTGCAACTTGGGGGGCCGAGCAGTACTTC. This translates into CASSLEGLAATWGAEQYF.

The rearrangement links TRBV7-3 to TRBJ1-6, with D possibly TRBD1 on 6 matching bases. Trimming pared 5 bases from V and 11 bases from J, leaving 16 bases between. The germline gives CDR1 SGHTA, CDR2 FQGTGA. This CDR3 comprises 14 residues. The DNA for the CDR3 is TGTGCCAGCAGCCTACAGGGACCTGGGGCACCCCTCCACTTT. Translation: CASSLQGPGAPLHF.

In nucleotides, the CDR3 is TGTGCCAGCAGTGAAGGTGTAGGGCTGAACTATGGCTACACCTTC. Residues: CASSEGVGLNYGYTF. The chain carries TRBV2 and TRBJ1-2; the D is unclear. The length of the CDR3 is 15 residues. V lost 1 base and J 2 bases, leaving 11 bases between the germline ends. The germline V gene encodes CDR1 SNHLY and CDR2 FYNNEI.

As for this clonotype: Just one base apart from a much larger clone, this may be a read error. The chain combines TRBV2 with TRBJ1-1; TRBD1 is a possible D gene (6 bases). The germline V gene encodes CDR1 SNHLY and CDR2 FYNNEI. The V gene lost 2 bases and the J gene lost 1 base, with 14 bases spanning the gap. CDR3 length: 16 amino acids. The CDR3 reads CASSELDRPTNTEAFF. DNA of the CDR3: TGTGCCAGCAGTGAACTTGACAGGCCTACGAACACTGAAGCTTTCTTT.

The chain is built from TRBV5-5 and TRBJ2-7, with D possibly being TRBD2 (5 bases). Germline V gives CDR1 SGHKS, CDR2 YYEKEE (reference sequence). Trimming removed 0 bases from V and 2 bases from J, with 18 bases in between. This CDR3 has 17 residues. The CDR3 region has the DNA TGTGCCAGCAGCTTGGGGGCAGAGGGCGCGTCGGCCTACGAGCAGTACTTC. It translates to CASSLGAEGASAYEQYF.

This sequence joins TRBV7-9 and TRBJ2-6, with TRBD1 matching over 12 bases. V shed 3 bases and J 18 bases; nucleotides not matched to a gene: 3. The CDR3 spans 12 residues. Germline values: CDR1 SEHNR, CDR2 FQNEAQ (reference sequence). The DNA of the CDR3 is TGTGCCAGCAGCTTGGGACAGGGGGCAAAGACTTTC. Encoded protein: CASSLGQGAKTF. The full variable domain, completed using reference TRBV7-9 and TRBJ2-6, is DTGVSQNPRHKITKRGQNVTFRCDPISEHNRLYWYRQTLGQGPEFLTYFQNEAQLEKSRLLSDRFSAERPKGSFSTLEIQRTEQGDSAMYLCASSLGQGAKTFGAGSRLTVL.

This clonotype was found many times. The rearrangement links TRBV29-1 to TRBJ1-2, with 9 bases aligning to TRBD1. The length of the CDR3 is 12 residues. V was pared by 2 bases and J by 9 bases, with 4 bases of the junction left unmatched. The germline CDR1 and CDR2 sequences are SQVTM and ANQGSEA. The CDR3 sequence is CSVETGGSSYTF. For the CDR3, the DNA is TGCAGCGTTGAAACAGGGGGCTCTAGCTACACCTTC.

About this clonotype itself: A much larger clone lies one base from this, so it may be a read error. V and J are TRBV2 and TRBJ2-5, with a tentative D call TRBD2 (5 bases). From germline, CDR1 is SNHLY and CDR2 FYNNEI. The CDR3 is made up of 14 amino acids. Trimming took off 6 bases at V and 7 bases at J, with 18 bases between the two ends. CDR3 bases: TGTGCCAGCAGCTTGGCCTCGAGGGTAGGGACCCAGTACTTC. Translated: CASSLASRVGTQYF.

This clonotype was observed a handful of times. The V and J genes are TRBV7-2 and TRBJ1-5; TRBD1 agrees at 8 bases. The CDR3 length is 16 residues. The trim removed 5 bases at V and 3 bases at J, leaving 9 bases unmatched. Per germline, CDR1 SGHTA and CDR2 FQGNSA. The CDR3 sequence: CASSPWTGRSNQPQHF. The CDR3 DNA sequence: TGTGCCAGCAGCCCTTGGACAGGGCGTTCCAATCAGCCCCAGCATTTT.